This T cell receptor (beta chain) stems from a study of blood T cell repertoires in COVID-19. Followed over time, Seattle patients had been enrolled while infection was active. CDR3 size: 14 residues. V lost 5 bases and J 5 bases, leaving 16 bases between the germline ends. Per the germline V gene, CDR1 is SGHRS and CDR2 is YFSETQ. Sequencing used immunoSEQ multiplex PCR; TCRdb keeps in-frame clones, though not all of them. Here the sample spans under 400,000 clones, approximately 89% being singletons. The chain employs TRBV5-1 and TRBJ2-5; a weak D match, TRBD2 (5 bases). The specimen sequenced was peripheral blood. The clonotype comes from a woman aged 55-70 years with COVID-19, enrolled during active disease. The CDR3 DNA sequence: TGCGCCAGCAGTTCGGCGGGCGACGAGGAGACCCAGTACTTC. Its protein product is CASSSAGDEETQYF.